This record looks at one T cell receptor (beta chain) sequence and its context. Antigen specificity is unknown. This specimen comes from a study of shared clonotypes between healthy human individuals. General study results and limits: Clonotype sharing among the donors was expected to vary with sequencing depth. Rarefaction demonstrated incomplete sorted-subset sequencing despite large depth. In this cohort, only blood was sampled, and tissue repertoires likely differ.

Between the trimmed V and J ends, which lost 0 bases and 4 bases, there was a span of 7 bases. This CDR3 has 14 residues. Germline V gene data show CDR1 as SGHRS and CDR2 as YFSETQ. Using immunoSEQ multiplex PCR, the repertoire was profiled, and TCRdb retains in-frame clones only, with some absent. The table has roughly 1.5 million clones, 95% to 99% seen once. The sequenced material came from naive CD4+ T cells sorted from blood. Sample subset: CD45RA+ positively selected. The source of this sequence is a man younger than 40 in good health. The chain couples TRBV5-1 to TRBJ2-2; D unresolved. DNA of the CDR3: TGCGCCAGCAGCTTGGACTCAGCCACCGGGGAGCTGTTTTTT. As protein: CASSLDSATGELFF.